These T cell receptor beta chains were read from a single sample in a study of OX40 agonist ivuxolimab in advanced cancers. Libraries were prepared by immunoSEQ multiplex PCR; TCRdb keeps only in-frame clonotypes and omits some of them. The data hold around 26,000 clones, with around 75% observed a single time. Sequences were derived from CD4+ or CD8+ T cells sorted from blood, sampled in a trial of the OX40 agonist ivuxolimab. Every receptor here comes from an adult with an advanced solid tumor such as melanoma, head and neck, liver or kidney cancer. The CDR3 runs from the conserved cysteine through the conserved F or W. Each record gives: V gene, J gene, CDR3 protein.

>TRBV4-1|TRBJ1-6
CASSSRNSPLHF
>TRBV5-1|TRBJ1-2
CASSGTDYYGYTF
>TRBV7-9|TRBJ2-7
CASTVQGSPISYEQYF
>TRBV12-5|TRBJ1-1
CASGLVRGAEAFF
>TRBV6-1|TRBJ1-6
CASISGGGNSPLHF
>TRBV9|TRBJ2-7
CASSVEQNSYEQYF
>TRBV11-1|TRBJ2-5
CASSSGTMYQETQYF
>TRBV7-2|TRBJ1-2
CASSLSPAPAGYYGYTF
>TRBV7-2|TRBJ1-5
CASSRYNNQPQHF
>TRBV9|TRBJ2-5
CASSVARGETQYF
>TRBV5-1|TRBJ2-3
CASSNGQGGTDTQYF
>TRBV6-5|TRBJ2-3
CASRGISTDTQYF
>TRBV19|TRBJ2-7
CASSILVSPGHEQYF
>TRBV12-5|TRBJ1-5
CASGSPYYSNQPQHF
>TRBV2|TRBJ2-7
CASSRDTSTSYEQYF
>TRBV11-3|TRBJ2-1
CASSRSGPDGEQFF
>TRBV5-8|TRBJ1-2
CATTRGAESSGYTF
>TRBV7-9|TRBJ2-7
CASRPDRGRNEQYF
>TRBV27|TRBJ2-5
CASREGLRRGETQYF
>TRBV19|TRBJ1-2
CASSIDLLPGGGYTF
>TRBV5-6|TRBJ1-2
CASSKDVPYGYTF
>TRBV7-2|TRBJ2-7
CASSLGHSSYEQYF
>TRBV7-9|TRBJ2-3
CASSLVVTPGDTQYF
>TRBV11-2|TRBJ1-1
CASSSGQGQNTEAFF
>TRBV7-9|TRBJ1-5
CASSLGVRQPQHF
>TRBV10-2|TRBJ2-7
CASSESGAGEVIEQYF
>TRBV4-2|TRBJ2-1
CASSQWEAGRSNEQFF
>TRBV9|TRBJ2-5
CASSLARGETQYF
>TRBV2|TRBJ2-2
CASKGVVNAGELFF
>TRBV28|TRBJ1-2
CASRSGTGGIGGYTF
>TRBV7-6|TRBJ2-7
CASSLAGSGGSYEQYF
>TRBV14|TRBJ1-6
CASSGLQSGSPLHF
>TRBV16|TRBJ1-1
CASSPQTGLSNTEAFF
>TRBV5-1|TRBJ1-5
CASSLDAGNQPQHF
>TRBV28|TRBJ1-6
CASSTTGQGISPLHF
>TRBV11-1|TRBJ2-1
CASSTTGTVSYNEQFF
>TRBV18|TRBJ2-3
CASSNIHRADTQYF
>TRBV7-9|TRBJ2-2
CASSFGTLSTGELFF
>TRBV6-1|TRBJ2-7
CASSELGRGTGEQYF
>TRBV18|TRBJ2-1
CASSWGENEQFF
>TRBV11-1|TRBJ2-1
CASSLERYNEQFF
>TRBV7-2|TRBJ2-5
CASSFSGGRVETQYF
>TRBV4-3|TRBJ1-6
CASGWGYSSYNSPLHF
>TRBV7-2|TRBJ2-3
CASSPGLATDTQYF
>TRBV18|TRBJ1-5
CASSPEQGGNQPQHF
>TRBV7-3|TRBJ2-3
CASSQTSGGAHGTDTQYF